The source of this TCR beta chain is a study of CD8 T cells in ankylosing spondylitis. TCRdb recomputed calls from the 5' RACE reads with MiXCR, one row per CDR3 protein. The sample has tens of thousands of distinct CDR3 sequences; about 27% are singletons. At least ten counts were recorded for this clonotype. The CDR3 has 10 amino acids. Looked up from germline, CDR1 is SEHNR and CDR2 is FQNEAQ (reference sequence). V was pared by 3 bases and J by 9 bases, with 3 bases between. The chain links TRBV7-9 to TRBJ2-1; no reliable D call. This sequence originates from a male donor with ankylosing spondylitis or in good health (not recorded which). The sequenced sample was blood, either unsorted or a sorted T cell fraction (not recorded which). The CDR3 DNA is TGTGCCAGCAGCTTGGGTGAGCAGTTCTTC. Its translation is CASSLGEQFF.